The 21 T cell receptor beta chains below all came from one sample that was sequenced in a study of beta chain features in type 1 diabetes (dated by TCRdb to 2016 to 2019). Library preparation used the immunoSEQ multiplex PCR assay. All of the isolated RNA was reverse transcribed with the High Capacity cDNA Reverse Transcription Kit, so expressed TCRB transcripts were sequenced. TCRdb stores this immuneACCESS table with in-frame sequences only. Part of the clones is absent; in the studies checked, under half of the shortfall reflects unresolved V genes, and no reason is known for the rest. The sample has 150,000 to 170,000 clones on record, about 7.3% of them singletons. The biggest ten clones account for about 0.6% of the sample. Sequencing was done on a sample of central memory CD4+ T cells from blood. Receptor source: a man aged 18 to 30 in good health.

This clone showed up just a few times. The chain couples TRBV11-3 to TRBJ2-2, with 8 bases fitting TRBD1. V shed 5 bases and J 5 bases; nucleotides not matched to a gene: 7. Germline CDR1 and CDR2: SGHNT and YENEEA. This CDR3 comprises 15 residues. The CDR3 sequence: CASSGRGRGTGELFF. In DNA, the CDR3 is TGTGCCAGCAGCGGCAGGGGGCGCGGGACCGGGGAGCTGTTTTTT.

This clone was seen ten or more times. The chain couples TRBV4-3 to TRBJ2-5; tentatively, D is TRBD1 (5 bases). CDR1 LGHNA and CDR2 YSLEER come from the germline V gene. The CDR3 extends over 16 amino acids. The V end was cut by 0 bases, the J end by 4 bases, with 15 bases between. The CDR3 nucleotides read TGCGCCAGCAGCCAAGATCTTTCCCTCCAGGGAGAGACCCAGTACTTC. Its translation: CASSQDLSLQGETQYF.

The chain uses TRBV10-2 and TRBJ2-4; 7 positions agree with TRBD1. In germline, CDR1 is WSHSY, CDR2 SAAADI. Trimming cost V 7 bases and J 3 bases; bases outside gene matches: 9. The CDR3 spans 15 residues. The CDR3 coding sequence is TGCGCCAGCAACCCACAGGGGAAAGACAAAAACATTCAGTACTTC. Translated: CASNPQGKDKNIQYF.

This chain joins TRBV27 and TRBJ2-7; a weak D match, TRBD1 (6 bases). Looked up from germline, CDR1 is MNHEY and CDR2 is SMNVEV (reference sequence). The CDR3 has 14 residues. Trimming removed 10 bases at V and 1 base at J, with 17 bases between. The CDR3 nucleotides are TGTGCCACCAGATCAGGGGTACATTCCTACGAGCAGTACTTC. This gives the protein CATRSGVHSYEQYF.

The rearrangement links TRBV30 to TRBJ2-1; D may be TRBD2 (5 bases). In germline, CDR1 is GTSNPN, CDR2 SVGIG (reference sequence). V lost 1 base, J lost 0 bases, and 10 bases lay in between. The CDR3 extends over 15 amino acids. CDR3 nucleotide sequence: TGTGCCTGGAGTGGAGGGTCCAGCTCCTACAATGAGCAGTTCTTC. Translating gives CAWSGGSSSYNEQFF.

This clone appeared a few times. The rearrangement links TRBV5-8 to TRBJ2-3; 12 bases agree with TRBD2. Trimming took 4 bases from V and 4 from J; bases not matched to a gene: 4. This CDR3 comprises 15 residues. Germline V gene lookup returns CDR1 SGHTS and CDR2 YDEGEE. The CDR3 coding sequence is TGTGCCAGCAGCAGACTAGCGGGAGTCCCAGATACGCAGTATTTT. It specifies CASSRLAGVPDTQYF.

The chain links TRBV30 to TRBJ2-3; D is unclear. Germline V CDR1 and CDR2: GTSNPN, SVGIG (reference sequence). V shed 7 bases and J shed 0 bases, with 20 bases lying between them. The CDR3 is made up of 16 amino acids. The CDR3 sequence is CASTVSLYTSTDTQYF. CDR3 DNA: TGTGCCTCCACAGTCTCGCTCTACACTAGCACAGATACGCAGTATTTT.

The chain is built from TRBV4-1 and TRBJ2-7; 8 bases map to TRBD1. In germline, CDR1 is MGHRA, CDR2 YSYEKL. The ends lost 2 bases at V and 5 bases at J; junction bases unmatched: 5. The CDR3 is 14 residues long. The CDR3 sequence is CASSQYRGSNEQYF. The CDR3 DNA follows: TGCGCCAGCAGCCAATACAGGGGGTCAAACGAGCAGTACTTC.

This rearrangement joins TRBV10-3 to TRBJ2-1, with TRBD2 matching 9 bases. J gave up 0 bases and V 10 bases, and 7 bases lay outside the gene matches. The CDR3 sequence is 15 residues long. CDR1 is ENHRY and CDR2 is SYGVKD in the germline V gene. Here the CDR3 DNA reads TGTGCCACCCTGGGACTAGCCAGCTCCTACAATGAGCAGTTCTTC. Protein sequence: CATLGLASSYNEQFF.

The chain carries TRBV28 and TRBJ2-4, with a possible D match to TRBD1 (6 bases). Germline CDR1 and CDR2: MDHEN and SYDVKM. CDR3 length equals 17 residues. The V end was cut by 4 bases, the J end by 0 bases, with 16 bases between. The DNA for the CDR3 is TGTGCCAGCAGTTCCATGGAGACAGGTCTAGCCAAAAACATTCAGTACTTC. Residues: CASSSMETGLAKNIQYF.

The chain combines TRBV7-8 with TRBJ2-7; D might be TRBD1 (6 bases). The CDR3 runs 12 residues. Germline CDR1 reads SGHVS; CDR2 reads FQNEAQ. V lost 5 bases and J lost 3, with 8 bases in between. CDR3 sequence reads: CASSMDSYEQYF. The CDR3 nucleotides are TGTGCCAGCAGCATGGACAGCTACGAGCAGTACTTC.

This clone was detected many times. The chain recombines TRBV15 with TRBJ1-2; possibly TRBD1 for D (5 bases). The CDR3 covers 13 residues. Germline V CDR1 and CDR2: LNHNV, YYDKDF (reference sequence). V was trimmed by 0 bases and J by 4 bases, leaving 6 bases between them. The DNA of the CDR3 is TGTGCCACCAGCAGAGACAGGGTCTATGGCTACACCTTC. Its protein product is CATSRDRVYGYTF.

This clone was recorded at least ten times. This chain connects TRBV28 to TRBJ2-5; TRBD2 matches at 14 bases. The CDR3 sequence is 16 residues long. Germline V gene data show CDR1 as MDHEN and CDR2 as SYDVKM. V trimming: 5 bases; J trimming: 4 bases; junction bases outside the gene matches: 6. The CDR3 reads CASSPGLAGGGETQYF. CDR3 in DNA: TGTGCCAGCAGTCCCGGACTAGCGGGAGGAGGAGAGACCCAGTACTTC.

This clone turned up a few times. This may be a read error: a much more frequent sequence differs by one nucleotide. The chain couples TRBV7-3 to TRBJ1-1, with TRBD1 as a possible D gene (5 bases). The CDR3 extends over 13 amino acids. The germline V gene has CDR1 SGHTA and CDR2 FQGTGA. The V gene lost 5 bases and the J gene lost 4 bases, with 11 bases spanning the gap. Here the CDR3 reads CASSPDRSTEAFF. The DNA of the CDR3 is TGTGCCAGCAGCCCCGACAGAAGCACTGAAGCTTTCTTT.

J is TRBJ2-2 and V is TRBV5-6; possible D gene TRBD2, 5 bases. The CDR3 has 14 amino acids. The ends were cut back, 4 bases at V and 5 bases at J, with 12 bases in the middle. Looked up from germline, CDR1 is SGHDT and CDR2 is YYEEEE. The CDR3 is CASSRGLGTGELFF. DNA for the CDR3: TGTGCCAGCAGCCGGGGTCTAGGAACCGGGGAGCTGTTTTTT.

The rearrangement uses TRBV11-2 and TRBJ2-5, with 7 bases identical to TRBD1. The J call is in doubt because the DNA end fits TRBJ2-7 better. This CDR3 spans 14 amino acids. Germline V CDR1 and CDR2: SGHAT, FQNNGV. The CDR3 nucleotides read TGTGCCAGCAGCACGGGCCGACAGGGAAGCGAGCAGTACTTC. Protein: CASSTGRQGSEQYF.

In its sample, this clone was seen a few times. The rearrangement joins TRBV9 to TRBJ2-5; 13 nucleotides line up with TRBD2. The V and J ends lost 2 bases and 0 bases, in that order; junction bases with no gene match: 1. CDR1 and CDR2 (germline): SGDLS, YYNGEE. CDR3 length: 16 amino acids. DNA for the CDR3: TGTGCCAGCAGCGTGGGACTAGCGGGAAACCAAGAGACCCAGTACTTC. Amino acid sequence: CASSVGLAGNQETQYF.

In this sample, this clone turned up a few times. Germline is not matched at one junction end, which may reflect a read error. The genes are TRBV7-7 and TRBJ2-5, with a tentative D call TRBD1 (6 bases). This CDR3 has 12 amino acids. Germline V gives CDR1 SSHAT, CDR2 FNYEAQ (reference sequence). The CDR3 bases are TGTGCTAGCAGCTCCAGGGGAGAGACCCAGTACTTC. Its protein is CASSSRGETQYF.

This rearrangement joins TRBV7-2 to TRBJ2-1, with 14 bases matching TRBD2. The CDR3 runs 17 residues. The junction had 12 bases not matched to a gene; V was cut back by 5 bases and J by 9 bases. Germline values: CDR1 SGHTA, CDR2 FQGNSA. CDR3 nucleotides: TGTGCCAGCAGCCCCGGAGGGGGACTAGCGGGAGTCAGTGAGCAGTTCTTC. Encoded protein: CASSPGGGLAGVSEQFF.

This clone was found a few times. The rearrangement uses TRBV29-1 and TRBJ2-7, with 8 nucleotides matching TRBD1. V shed 6 bases and J 5 bases; nucleotides not matched to a gene: 9. Germline V gives CDR1 SQVTM, CDR2 ANQGSEA. This CDR3 spans 13 amino acids. CDR3 nucleotide sequence: TGCAGCGTCTACGCCACAGGGGGGAACGAGCAGTACTTC. It encodes CSVYATGGNEQYF.

The chain recombines TRBV30 with TRBJ2-3; TRBD2 matches at 11 bases. The CDR3 loop spans 16 amino acids. Trimming cost V 1 base and J 0 bases; bases outside gene matches: 3. Per germline, CDR1 GTSNPN and CDR2 SVGIG (reference sequence). The CDR3 DNA is TGTGCCTGGAGTGCGGGACTAGCGGCTAGCACAGATACGCAGTATTTT. Residues: CAWSAGLAASTDTQYF.